This T cell receptor (beta chain) is from a study of cytomegalovirus exposure and HLA in healthy donors. Study-wide results and limits: Presence/absence analyses supposed approximately even sequencing depth among donors.

The germline V gene encodes CDR1 SGHRS and CDR2 YFSETQ. The CDR3 runs to 14 residues. The ends lost 5 bases at V and 5 bases at J; junction bases unmatched: 8. The PCR used 60 Vbeta and 13 Jbeta primers. TCRdb keeps only in-frame clones here, not all; method: immunoSEQ multiplex PCR. This table holds roughly 110,000 clones, 70% to 80% found once. Comments on this clone: Its antigen is still unknown.

Sequencing was performed on PBMCs. The sequence was collected from a man aged 18 to 35 in good health and CMV-seronegative. This rearrangement joins TRBV5-1 to TRBJ2-7; 9 bases map to TRBD1. CDR3 nucleotide sequence: TGCGCCAGCAGACGGGACAGGGCTGTCCACGAGCAGTACTTC. It translates to CASRRDRAVHEQYF. Drawing the rest from reference TRBV5-1 and TRBJ2-7, the complete variable domain is KAGVTQTPRYLIKTRGQQVTLSCSPISGHRSVSWYQQTPGQGLQFLFEYFSETQRNKGNFPGRFSGRQFSNSRSEMNVSTLELGDSALYLCASRRDRAVHEQYFGPGTRLTVT.